Sequencing of this T cell receptor beta chain was carried out in a study of shared clonotypes between healthy human individuals. Sequencing was performed with immunoSEQ multiplex PCR; in TCRdb, only in-frame clones are kept and a portion is missing. Counted here are some 500,000 clones, 90% to 96% occurring once; the ten biggest clones make up approximately 0.062%. The germline V gene encodes CDR1 SNHLY and CDR2 FYNNEI. This CDR3 region has 12 residues. V shed 4 bases and J shed 11 bases, with 9 bases lying between them. The clonotype originates from a woman aged 25 to 39 in good health. The specimen sequenced was naive CD4+ T cells sorted from blood. The subset denotes: CD45RA+ positively selected. The rearrangement uses TRBV2 and TRBJ1-6; D unresolved. The CDR3 nucleotides read TGTGCCAGCAGTGCGCTTGAGGCACCCCTCCACTTT. It yields the protein CASSALEAPLHF.